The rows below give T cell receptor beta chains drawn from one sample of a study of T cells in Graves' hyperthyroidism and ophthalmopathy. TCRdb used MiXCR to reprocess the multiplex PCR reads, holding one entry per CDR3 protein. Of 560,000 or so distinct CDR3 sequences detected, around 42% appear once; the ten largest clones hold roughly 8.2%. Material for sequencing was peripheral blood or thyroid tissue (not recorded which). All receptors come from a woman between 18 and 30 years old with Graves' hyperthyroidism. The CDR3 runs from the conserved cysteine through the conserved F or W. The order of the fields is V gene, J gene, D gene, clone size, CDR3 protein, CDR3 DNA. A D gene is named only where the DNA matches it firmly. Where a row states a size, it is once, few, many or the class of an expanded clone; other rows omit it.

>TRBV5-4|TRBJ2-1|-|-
CASSKQGRPAFEQFF
TGTGCCAGCAGCAAACAGGGGAGGCCCGCTTTCGAGCAGTTCTTC
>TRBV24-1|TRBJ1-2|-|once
CATSTPGHNYGYTF
TGTGCCACCAGCACCCCCGGGCACAACTATGGCTACACCTTC
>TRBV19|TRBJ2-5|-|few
CASSRGHQVETQYF
TGTGCCAGTAGTAGGGGACATCAGGTGGAGACCCAGTACTTC
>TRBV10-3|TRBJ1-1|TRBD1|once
CAISSGGRTEAFF
TGTGCCATCAGTTCAGGGGGCAGAACTGAAGCTTTCTTT
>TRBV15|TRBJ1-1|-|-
CASCGDAFF
TGTGCCTCCTGCGGAGACGCTTTCTTT
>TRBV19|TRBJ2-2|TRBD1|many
CASTPLDRVAGELFF
TGTGCCAGTACCCCGCTCGACAGGGTGGCCGGGGAGCTGTTTTTT
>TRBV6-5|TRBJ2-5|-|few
CASKLTVQETQYF
TGTGCCAGCAAGCTCACCGTACAAGAGACCCAGTACTTC
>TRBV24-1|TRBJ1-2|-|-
CATSDPDGVNYGYTF
TGTGCCACCAGTGACCCAGACGGGGTTAACTATGGCTACACCTTC
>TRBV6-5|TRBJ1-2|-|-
CAGSYRRQGYTF
TGTGCCGGCAGTTACCGAAGACAGGGCTACACCTTC
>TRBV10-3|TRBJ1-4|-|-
CAISEVWVTAATNEKLFF
TGTGCCATCAGTGAAGTATGGGTCACAGCTGCAACTAATGAAAAACTGTTTTTT
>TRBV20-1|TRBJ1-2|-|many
CSAHDGEVSYGYTF
TGCAGTGCGCACGACGGAGAGGTTAGCTATGGCTACACCTTC
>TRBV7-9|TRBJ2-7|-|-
CASSTLRELYF
TGTGCCAGCAGCACCTTACGGGAGCTGTACTTC
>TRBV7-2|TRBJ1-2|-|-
CASSQDGNRDYGYTF
TGTGCCAGCAGCCAAGATGGGAACAGGGACTATGGCTACACCTTC
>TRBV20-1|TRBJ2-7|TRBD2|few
CSAQLAEGYEQYF
TGCAGTGCACAACTAGCGGAAGGGTACGAGCAGTACTTC
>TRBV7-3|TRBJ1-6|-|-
CASSQVARINSPLHF
TGCGCCAGCAGCCAAGTGGCCAGAATTAATTCACCCCTCCACTTT
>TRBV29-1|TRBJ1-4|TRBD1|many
CSVQGQGEKLFF
TGCAGCGTCCAAGGACAGGGTGAAAAACTGTTTTTT
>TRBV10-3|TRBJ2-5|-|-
CAISESISFGETQYF
TGTGCCATCAGTGAAAGTATCAGTTTCGGGGAGACCCAGTACTTC
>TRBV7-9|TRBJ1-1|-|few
CASSLPRITEAFF
TGTGCCAGCAGCTTACCCCGGATCACTGAAGCTTTCTTT
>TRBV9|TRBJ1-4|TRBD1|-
CASSLRTGVNEKLFF
TGTGCCAGCAGCTTACGGACAGGGGTTAATGAAAAACTGTTTTTT
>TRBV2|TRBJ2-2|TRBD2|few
CASSYGGRNTGELFF
TGTGCCAGCAGTTACGGCGGGAGGAACACCGGGGAGCTGTTTTTT
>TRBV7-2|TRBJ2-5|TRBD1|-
CASRRDSEREQYF
TGTGCCAGCAGACGGGACAGCGAGCGAGAGCAGTACTTC
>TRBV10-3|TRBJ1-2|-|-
CASSYSPRGIYGYTF
TGTGCCAGCAGTTACTCCCCGAGAGGGATCTATGGCTACACCTTC
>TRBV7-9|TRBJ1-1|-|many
CASSQAGSTEAFF
TGTGCCAGCAGCCAGGCCGGGAGCACTGAAGCTTTCTTT
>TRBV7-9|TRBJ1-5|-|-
CASSLKGSQPQHF
TGTGCCAGCAGCTTAAAAGGGAGTCAGCCCCAGCATTTT
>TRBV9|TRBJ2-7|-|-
CASSVAPGANSYEQYF
TGTGCCAGCAGCGTAGCGCCGGGGGCCAACTCCTACGAGCAGTACTTC
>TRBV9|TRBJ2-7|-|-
CASNGGLPSGEQYF
TGTGCCAGCAACGGGGGGCTTCCATCTGGCGAGCAGTACTTC
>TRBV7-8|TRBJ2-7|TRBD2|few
CASSQGLAGGYYEQYF
TGTGCCAGCAGCCAAGGTCTAGCGGGAGGGTACTACGAGCAGTACTTC
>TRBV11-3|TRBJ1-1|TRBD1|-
CASSGGQAEAFF
TGTGCCAGCAGCGGGGGACAGGCGGAAGCTTTCTTT
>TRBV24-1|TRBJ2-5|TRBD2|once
CATSDWGLAGSQETQYF
TGTGCCACCAGTGATTGGGGACTAGCGGGTTCGCAAGAGACCCAGTACTTC
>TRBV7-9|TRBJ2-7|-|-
CASSPVGREPYEQYF
TGTGCCAGCTCACCGGTCGGACGGGAGCCCTACGAGCAGTACTTC
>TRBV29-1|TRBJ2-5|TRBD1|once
CSAAGGENQYF
TGCAGCGCCGCAGGGGGCGAGAACCAGTACTTC
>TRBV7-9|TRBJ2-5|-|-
CARSLFTRETQYF
TGTGCCCGCAGCTTATTTACGCGGGAGACCCAGTACTTC
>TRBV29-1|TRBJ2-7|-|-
CSVGRVGTGGYEQYF
TGCAGCGTTGGCAGGGTGGGGACCGGGGGTTACGAGCAGTACTTC
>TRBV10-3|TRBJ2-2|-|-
CASSSDLGAGELFF
TGTGCCAGCAGTTCCGACCTAGGAGCCGGGGAGCTGTTTTTT
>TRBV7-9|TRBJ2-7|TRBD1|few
CASSQEKDRYEQYF
TGTGCCAGCAGCCAAGAAAAGGACAGGTACGAGCAGTACTTC
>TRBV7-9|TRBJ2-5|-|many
CASSSRLVGETQYF
TGTGCCAGCAGCTCCAGACTAGTTGGGGAGACCCAGTACTTC
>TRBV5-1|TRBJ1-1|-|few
CASSLVAGFRGEAFF
TGCGCCAGCAGCTTGGTTGCGGGGTTTAGGGGTGAAGCTTTCTTT
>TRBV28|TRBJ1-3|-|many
CASSLETTGGNTIYF
TGTGCCAGCAGTTTGGAGACCACGGGTGGAAACACCATATATTTT
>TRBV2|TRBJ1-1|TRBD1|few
CASRQGESTEAFF
TGTGCCAGCCGGCAGGGGGAGAGCACTGAAGCTTTCTTT
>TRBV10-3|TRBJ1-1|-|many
CAISESQYRRTEAFF
TGTGCCATCAGTGAGTCTCAGTACCGGAGGACTGAAGCTTTCTTT
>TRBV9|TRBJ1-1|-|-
CASSVEGGGYTEAFF
TGTGCCAGCAGCGTAGAAGGGGGGGGGTACACTGAAGCTTTCTTT
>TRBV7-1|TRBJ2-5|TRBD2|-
CASSSLAGAEETQYF
TGTGCCAGCAGCTCCTTAGCGGGAGCGGAAGAGACCCAGTACTTC
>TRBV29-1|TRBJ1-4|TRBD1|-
CSVQRTGGDEKLVF
TGTAGCGTGCAACGGACAGGGGGCGATGAAAAACTGGTTTTT
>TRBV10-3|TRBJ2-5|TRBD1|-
CAISGGQGNARPSETQYF
TGTGCCATCAGTGGAGGACAGGGAAACGCCCGACCAAGTGAGACCCAGTACTTC
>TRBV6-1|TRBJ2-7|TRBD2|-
CASSDELAGAYEQYF
TGTGCCAGCAGTGACGAACTAGCGGGGGCCTACGAGCAGTACTTC
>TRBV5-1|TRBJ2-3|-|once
CASSFGQTDTQYF
TGTGCCAGCAGCTTCGGACAGACAGATACGCAGTATTTT
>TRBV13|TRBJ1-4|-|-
CASSLGRGTTNEKLFF
TGTGCCAGCAGCTTAGGCCGGGGTACAACTAATGAAAAACTGTTTTTT
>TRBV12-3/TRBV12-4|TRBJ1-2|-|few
CASSPRQDQNYGYTF
TGTGCCAGCAGTCCTAGACAGGACCAAAACTATGGCTACACCTTC
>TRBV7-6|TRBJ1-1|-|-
CASTDWGTNEAFF
TGTGCCAGCACGGACTGGGGGACTAATGAAGCTTTCTTT
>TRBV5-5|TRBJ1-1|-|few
CASSLLPGAFF
TGTGCCAGCAGCTTGCTCCCTGGGGCTTTCTTT
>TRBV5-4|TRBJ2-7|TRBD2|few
CASSSSGRHAYEQYF
TGTGCCAGCAGCTCTAGCGGGAGACACGCATACGAGCAGTACTTC
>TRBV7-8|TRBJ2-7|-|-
CASSLEPGPVWEQYF
TGTGCCAGCAGCTTAGAGCCGGGACCGGTTTGGGAGCAGTACTTC
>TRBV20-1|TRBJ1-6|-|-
CSARTAGYNSPLHF
TGCAGTGCCAGGACAGCGGGATATAATTCACCCCTCCACTTT
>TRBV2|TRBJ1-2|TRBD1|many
CASSDYGTGVRGYTF
TGTGCCAGCAGTGATTATGGGACAGGGGTTCGTGGCTACACCTTC
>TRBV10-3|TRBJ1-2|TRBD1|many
CASSDRVGYTF
TGTGCCAGCAGTGACAGGGTCGGCTACACCTTC